Listed below are T cell receptor beta chains from one sample, sequenced in a study of T cell clonotyping in hematopoietic cell transplantation. Data came from immunoSEQ multiplex PCR; TCRdb stores just in-frame clones and leaves some out. The data contain around 16,000 clones, roughly 93% of them singletons. The input for sequencing was peripheral blood mononuclear cells, taken before stem cell transplant. The source of these receptors is a man between 18 and 29 years old with biphenotypic leukemia. Some clones in this sample may be carry-over from other donors' samples. Both conserved end residues are part of each CDR3. D genes are given only for firm matches. Clone sizes are given selectively: once, few, many, or a class where the clone is expanded.

CDR3aa: CASSEKQGAHTDTQYF
CDR3nt: TGTGCCAGCAGTGAAAAACAGGGGGCCCACACAGATACGCAGTATTTT
d_gene: TRBD1
v_gene: TRBV6-4
j_gene: TRBJ2-3
abundance: -

CDR3aa: CASSFQVPYEQYF
CDR3nt: TGTGCCAGCAGCTTTCAGGTACCCTACGAGCAGTACTTC
d_gene: -
v_gene: TRBV7-2
j_gene: TRBJ2-7
abundance: -

CDR3aa: CASSYKTSGGGGEQFF
CDR3nt: TGTGCCAGCAGCTACAAGACTAGCGGGGGGGGCGGTGAGCAGTTCTTC
d_gene: TRBD2
v_gene: TRBV5-4
j_gene: TRBJ2-1
abundance: -

CDR3aa: CAWSAQGGTEAFF
CDR3nt: TGTGCCTGGAGTGCACAGGGAGGCACTGAAGCTTTCTTT
d_gene: -
v_gene: TRBV30
j_gene: TRBJ1-1
abundance: -

CDR3aa: CASSRWGEQYF
CDR3nt: TGTGCCAGCAGCCGCTGGGGTGAGCAGTACTTC
d_gene: -
v_gene: TRBV28
j_gene: TRBJ2-7
abundance: -

CDR3aa: CASSLLGQGNSPLHF
CDR3nt: TGTGCCAGCAGCTTGCTGGGACAAGGGAATTCACCCCTCCACTTT
d_gene: -
v_gene: TRBV5-8
j_gene: TRBJ1-6
abundance: -

CDR3aa: CATDRGPKTGANVLTF
CDR3nt: TGTGCCACCGACAGGGGGCCCAAGACCGGGGCCAACGTCCTGACTTTC
d_gene: TRBD1
v_gene: TRBV5-6
j_gene: TRBJ2-6
abundance: -

CDR3aa: CSAGLAGEQYF
CDR3nt: TGCAGTGCTGGACTAGCCGGGGAGCAGTACTTC
d_gene: TRBD2
v_gene: TRBV20-1
j_gene: TRBJ2-7
abundance: few

CDR3aa: CASSVAAGQGGYDGYTF
CDR3nt: TGTGCCAGCAGCGTAGCCGCGGGACAGGGGGGGTACGATGGCTACACCTTC
d_gene: TRBD1
v_gene: TRBV9
j_gene: TRBJ1-2
abundance: few

CDR3aa: CASSEPGPTGVGEQFF
CDR3nt: TGCGCCAGCAGTGAGCCCGGCCCAACGGGGGTGGGTGAGCAGTTCTTC
d_gene: -
v_gene: TRBV10-1
j_gene: TRBJ2-1
abundance: -